The 18 T cell receptor beta chains below all came from one sample that was sequenced in a study of blood T cell repertoires in COVID-19. The data were produced by immunoSEQ multiplex PCR, yet TCRdb's version contains in-frame clones alone and is incomplete. The sample carries about 140,000 clones, around 90% recorded once. Material: peripheral blood. The receptors originated from a man between 65 and 85 years old with acute or convalescent COVID-19.

The chain has TRBV19 and TRBJ2-7; 13 bases match TRBD2. CDR1 is LNHDA and CDR2 is SQIVND in the germline V gene (reference sequence). The CDR3 runs 14 residues. After removal of 4 bases from V and 3 bases from J, the junction contained 0 bases not matched to a gene. CDR3 sequence: CASSRTSGGYEQYF. As DNA, the CDR3 is TGTGCCAGTAGTAGGACTAGCGGGGGCTACGAGCAGTACTTC.

The chain has TRBV5-1 and TRBJ1-2; 7 nucleotides line up with TRBD1. The CDR3 sequence is 15 residues long. Trimming took 4 bases from V and 3 from J; bases not matched to a gene: 9. Germline-derived CDR1 and CDR2 are SGHRS and YFSETQ. The CDR3, as DNA: TGCGCCAGCAGCCTGCAGGGGGAGGCCCACTATGGCTACACCTTC. This sequence encodes CASSLQGEAHYGYTF.

This rearrangement joins TRBV3-1 (or the pseudogene TRBV3-2) to TRBJ2-7; D is possibly TRBD1 (7 bases). CDR3 length: 14 amino acids. Trimming took off 2 bases at V and 4 bases at J, with 12 bases between the two ends. Germline assignment: CDR1 LGHDT and CDR2 YNNKEL (reference sequence). CDR3 amino acids: CASSQRGTVYEQYF. The DNA of the CDR3 is TGTGCCAGCAGCCAACGCGGGACAGTATACGAGCAGTACTTC.

This chain links TRBV27 with TRBJ2-1; TRBD2 aligns across 7 bases. J lost 4 bases, V lost 3 bases, and 9 bases had no gene match. This CDR3 region has 16 residues. Germline V lookup: CDR1 MNHEY, CDR2 SMNVEV (reference sequence). CDR3 loop: CASSFIAGVGYNEQFF. The CDR3, as DNA: TGTGCCAGCAGTTTTATAGCGGGTGTCGGTTACAATGAGCAGTTCTTC.

The rearrangement joins TRBV10-2 to TRBJ1-4; 7 bases fit TRBD1. CDR3 length: 14 amino acids. Germline values: CDR1 WSHSY, CDR2 SAAADI. The junction had 7 bases not matched to a gene; V was cut back by 6 bases and J by 6 bases. This CDR3 reads CASRRDSIYEKLFF. CDR3 nucleotides: TGCGCCAGCAGAAGGGACAGTATATATGAAAAACTGTTTTTT.

The chain employs TRBV28 and TRBJ2-1, with 7 nucleotides matching TRBD2. Germline V gene sequence: CDR1 MDHEN, CDR2 SYDVKM. The CDR3 has 16 amino acids. V lost 0 bases to trimming and J lost 4 bases; unmatched junction nucleotides: 6. The CDR3 is CASSLWSGMGYNEQFF. In DNA form, the CDR3 reads TGTGCCAGCAGTTTATGGAGCGGGATGGGTTACAATGAGCAGTTCTTC.

The CDR3 nucleotides read TGCGCCAGCAGCTTAGGGGAACAGGGGAGGACTGAAGCTTTCTTT. Its protein product is CASSLGEQGRTEAFF. V usage is TRBV5-1 and J usage is TRBJ1-1, with 7 bases fitting TRBD1. With V trimmed by 2 bases and J by 5 bases, 9 bases remained unmatched. Germline assignment: CDR1 SGHRS and CDR2 YFSETQ. This CDR3 is built from 15 residues.

The gene calls are TRBV9 and TRBJ2-5, with D perhaps TRBD2 (6 bases). CDR3 length: 15 amino acids. CDR1 is SGDLS, CDR2 YYNGEE, per germline. Deletions cut 0 bases from V and 1 base from J, with 10 bases between. The CDR3 DNA follows: TGTGCCAGCAGCGTAGCGGGGCGGGGCCAAGAGACCCAGTACTTC. Its translation: CASSVAGRGQETQYF.

This sequence joins TRBV3-1 (or the pseudogene TRBV3-2) and TRBJ2-2, with unresolved D. With 0 bases removed from V and 3 bases from J, the gap between germline ends came to 11 bases. The CDR3 is 16 amino acids. Germline V lookup: CDR1 LGHDT, CDR2 YNNKEL (reference sequence). The CDR3 bases are TGTGCCAGCAGCCAAGATGTGGCAGGATACACCGGGGAGCTGTTTTTT. The encoded protein is CASSQDVAGYTGELFF.

J is TRBJ2-3 and V is TRBV27; 11 nucleotides agree with TRBD2. V lost 0 bases, J lost 5 bases, and 13 bases stayed unmatched. Germline-derived CDR1 and CDR2 are MNHEY and SMNVEV (reference sequence). The CDR3 is made up of 19 amino acids. The CDR3 protein is CASSLSFTSSSGRRDTQYF. The CDR3 bases are TGTGCCAGCAGTTTATCCTTCACCTCCTCTAGCGGGAGGAGAGATACGCAGTATTTT.

This sequence joins TRBV7-3 and TRBJ2-2, with 7 bases matching TRBD2. From germline, CDR1 is SGHTA and CDR2 FQGTGA. The CDR3 is 15 residues long. The trim removed 0 bases at V and 7 bases at J, leaving 5 bases unmatched. The chain's CDR3 is CASSLTGRGSGELFF. CDR3 in DNA: TGTGCCAGCAGCTTAACGGGGAGGGGTAGCGGGGAGCTGTTTTTT.

Notes on this clone: One end of the junction is discordant with germline, which a read error may explain. V is TRBV6-5 and J is TRBJ2-7, with 8 bases fitting TRBD2. This CDR3 is built from 14 residues. Germline V lookup: CDR1 MNHEY, CDR2 SVGAGI. CDR3 DNA: TGTGCCAGCAGTTACTCGACTAGCGAATACGAACAGTACTTC. Protein sequence: CASSYSTSEYEQYF.

The chain joins TRBV18 to TRBJ2-3; D is uncertain. Germline assignment: CDR1 KGHSH and CDR2 LQKENI. V was pared by 3 bases and J by 4 bases, with 8 bases between. The CDR3 spans 13 residues. The DNA for the CDR3 is TGTGCCAGCTCACCCATGAGTTCAGATACGCAGTATTTT. Residues: CASSPMSSDTQYF.

V gene TRBV19 combines with J gene TRBJ1-2; TRBD1 is a possible D gene (6 bases). Germline V lookup: CDR1 LNHDA, CDR2 SQIVND (reference sequence). CDR3 length equals 16 residues. Trimming removed 5 bases from V and 0 bases from J, with 16 bases in between. CDR3 DNA: TGTGCCAGTAGTCCCCGTGGCAGGGGAGCTAACTATGGCTACACCTTC. This sequence encodes CASSPRGRGANYGYTF.

This clone occurred a few times. The V call is TRBV6-5, the J call TRBJ1-2; tentatively, D is TRBD1 (6 bases). V was cut by 10 bases and J by 2 bases, with 14 bases left in between. The CDR3 spans 13 residues. From germline, CDR1 is MNHEY and CDR2 SVGAGI. The chain's CDR3 is CATRQELNYGYTF. As DNA, the CDR3 is TGTGCCACTCGACAGGAATTGAACTATGGCTACACCTTC.

This clone has only one observation. This sequence joins TRBV28 and TRBJ1-2, with TRBD1 matching over 8 bases. The V and J ends lost 6 bases and 5 bases, in that order; junction bases with no gene match: 8. The V gene's germline CDR1 is MDHEN and CDR2 SYDVKM. This CDR3 contains 14 residues. CDR3 amino acids: CASRAGGRDYGYTF. CDR3 coding DNA: TGTGCCAGCAGGGCAGGGGGCCGGGATTATGGCTACACCTTC.

V gene TRBV7-9 combines with J gene TRBJ1-3; D gene ambiguous. Trimming stripped 4 bases from V and 4 bases from J, with 11 bases between. CDR3 size: 14 residues. The germline V gene encodes CDR1 SEHNR and CDR2 FQNEAQ (reference sequence). The chain's CDR3 is CASSSGSPGNTIYF. The CDR3 DNA follows: TGTGCCAGCAGCTCAGGATCCCCAGGAAACACCATATATTTT.

The chain has TRBV3-1 (or the pseudogene TRBV3-2) and TRBJ2-1; TRBD2 agrees at 9 bases. CDR3 size: 16 residues. With 1 base clipped from V and 6 bases from J, the junction kept 7 bases outside the gene matches. Looked up from germline, CDR1 is LGHDT and CDR2 is YNNKEL (reference sequence). CDR3 DNA sequence: TGTGCCAGCAGCCAAGGCGGGAGGGTACGTCCCAATGAGCAGTTCTTC. Amino acids: CASSQGGRVRPNEQFF.